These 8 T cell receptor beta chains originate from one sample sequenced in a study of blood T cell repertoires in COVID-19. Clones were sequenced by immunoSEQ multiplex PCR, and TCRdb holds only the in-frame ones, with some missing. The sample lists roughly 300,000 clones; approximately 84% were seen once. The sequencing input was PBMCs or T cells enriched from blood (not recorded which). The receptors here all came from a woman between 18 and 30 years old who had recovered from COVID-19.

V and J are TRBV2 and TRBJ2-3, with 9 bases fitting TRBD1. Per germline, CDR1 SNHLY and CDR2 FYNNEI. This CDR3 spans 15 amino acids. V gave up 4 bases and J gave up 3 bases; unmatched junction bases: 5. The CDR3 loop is CASSGGTGKTDTQYF. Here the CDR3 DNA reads TGTGCCAGCAGTGGAGGGACAGGGAAAACAGATACGCAGTATTTT.

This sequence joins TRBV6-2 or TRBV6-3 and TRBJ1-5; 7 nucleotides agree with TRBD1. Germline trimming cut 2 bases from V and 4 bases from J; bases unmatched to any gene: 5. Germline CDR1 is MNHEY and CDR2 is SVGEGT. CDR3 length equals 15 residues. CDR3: CASSYNVGQNQPQHF. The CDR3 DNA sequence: TGTGCCAGCAGTTACAATGTGGGACAGAATCAGCCCCAGCATTTT.

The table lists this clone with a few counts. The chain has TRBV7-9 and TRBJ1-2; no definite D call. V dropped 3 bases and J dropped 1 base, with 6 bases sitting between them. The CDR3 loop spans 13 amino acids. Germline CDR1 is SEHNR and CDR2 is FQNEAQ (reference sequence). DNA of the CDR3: TGTGCCAGCAGCTTTGCAGTTAACTATGGCTACACCTTC. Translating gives CASSFAVNYGYTF.

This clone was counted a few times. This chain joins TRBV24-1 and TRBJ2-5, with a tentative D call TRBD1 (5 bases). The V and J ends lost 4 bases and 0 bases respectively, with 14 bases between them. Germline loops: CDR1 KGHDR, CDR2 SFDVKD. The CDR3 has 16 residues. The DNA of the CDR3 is TGTGCCACCAGTGAACGTACAGGCGCGAACCAAGAGACCCAGTACTTC. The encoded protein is CATSERTGANQETQYF.

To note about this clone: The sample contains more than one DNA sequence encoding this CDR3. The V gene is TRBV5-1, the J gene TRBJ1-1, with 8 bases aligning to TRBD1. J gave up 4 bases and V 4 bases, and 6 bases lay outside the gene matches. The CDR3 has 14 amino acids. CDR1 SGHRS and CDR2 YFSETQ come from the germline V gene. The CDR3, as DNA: TGCGCCAGCAGCGAAGGACAGGGAGGCACTGAAGCTTTCTTT. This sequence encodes CASSEGQGGTEAFF.

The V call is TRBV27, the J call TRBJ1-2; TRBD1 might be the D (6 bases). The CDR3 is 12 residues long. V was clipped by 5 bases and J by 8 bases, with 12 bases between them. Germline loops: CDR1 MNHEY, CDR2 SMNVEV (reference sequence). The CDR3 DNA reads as TGTGCCAGCAGTGGGGGGGCATTGGGCTACACCTTC. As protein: CASSGGALGYTF.

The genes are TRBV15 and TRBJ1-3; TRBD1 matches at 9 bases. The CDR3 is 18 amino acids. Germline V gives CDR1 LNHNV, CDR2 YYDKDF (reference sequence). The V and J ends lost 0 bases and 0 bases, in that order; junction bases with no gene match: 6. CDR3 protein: CATSRDRTGASSGNTIYF. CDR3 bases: TGTGCCACCAGCAGAGATCGGACAGGGGCTTCCTCTGGAAACACCATATATTTT.

CDR3 loop: CASSPGQINKKAFF. The CDR3 DNA reads as TGCGCCAGCAGCCCGGGACAGATTAACAAAAAAGCTTTCTTT. The genes are TRBV5-1 and TRBJ1-1; TRBD1 agrees at 7 bases. The CDR3 length is 14 residues. The V segment lost 4 bases and the J segment 9 bases; nucleotides outside the gene matches: 12. Per germline, CDR1 SGHRS and CDR2 YFSETQ.